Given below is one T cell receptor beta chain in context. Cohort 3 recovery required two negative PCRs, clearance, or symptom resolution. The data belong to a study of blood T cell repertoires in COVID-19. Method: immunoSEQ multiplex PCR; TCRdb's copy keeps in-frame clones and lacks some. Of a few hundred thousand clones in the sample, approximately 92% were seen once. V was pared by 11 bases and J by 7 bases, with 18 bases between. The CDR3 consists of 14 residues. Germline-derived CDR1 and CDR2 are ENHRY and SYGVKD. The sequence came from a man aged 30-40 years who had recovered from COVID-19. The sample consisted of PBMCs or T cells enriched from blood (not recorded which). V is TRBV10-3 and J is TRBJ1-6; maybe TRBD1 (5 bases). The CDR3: CASRTLPSNSPLHF. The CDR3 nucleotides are TGTGCCTCGCGGACACTCCCATCGAATTCACCCCTCCACTTT.